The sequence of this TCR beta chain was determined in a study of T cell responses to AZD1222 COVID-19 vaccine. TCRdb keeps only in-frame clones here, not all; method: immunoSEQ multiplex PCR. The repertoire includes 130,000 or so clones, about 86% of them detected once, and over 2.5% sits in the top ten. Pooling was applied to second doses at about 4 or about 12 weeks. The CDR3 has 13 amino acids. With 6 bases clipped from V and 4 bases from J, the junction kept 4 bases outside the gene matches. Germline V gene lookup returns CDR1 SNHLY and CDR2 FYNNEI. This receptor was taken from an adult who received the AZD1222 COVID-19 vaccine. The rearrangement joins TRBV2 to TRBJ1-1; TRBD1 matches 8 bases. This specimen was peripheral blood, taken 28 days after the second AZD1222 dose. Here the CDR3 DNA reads TGTGCCAGCAGACAGGGGGACGCCACTGAAGCTTTCTTT. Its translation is CASRQGDATEAFF. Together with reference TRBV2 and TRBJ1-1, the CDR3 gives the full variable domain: EPEVTQTPSHQVTQMGQEVILRCVPISNHLYFYWYRQILGQKVEFLVSFYNNEISEKSEIFDDQFSVERPDGSNFTLKIRSTKLEDSAMYFCASRQGDATEAFFGQGTRLTVV.